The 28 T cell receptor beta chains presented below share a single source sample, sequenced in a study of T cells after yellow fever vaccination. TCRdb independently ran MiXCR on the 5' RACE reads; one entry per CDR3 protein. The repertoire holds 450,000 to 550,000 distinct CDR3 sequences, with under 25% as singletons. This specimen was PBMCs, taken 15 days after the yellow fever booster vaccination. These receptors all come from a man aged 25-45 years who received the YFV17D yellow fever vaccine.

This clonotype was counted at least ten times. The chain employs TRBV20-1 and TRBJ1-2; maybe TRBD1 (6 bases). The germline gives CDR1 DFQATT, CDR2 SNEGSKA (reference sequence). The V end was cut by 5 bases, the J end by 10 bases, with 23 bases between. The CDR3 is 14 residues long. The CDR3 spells CSAQNPTRTEFYTF. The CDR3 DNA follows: TGCAGTGCTCAAAACCCTACCCGGACAGAATTCTACACCTTC.

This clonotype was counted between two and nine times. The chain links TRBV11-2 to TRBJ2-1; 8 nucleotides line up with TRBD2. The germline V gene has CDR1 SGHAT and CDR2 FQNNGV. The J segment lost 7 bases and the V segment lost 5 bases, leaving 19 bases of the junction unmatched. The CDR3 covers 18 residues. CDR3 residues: CASSREGYSKAGRNEQFF. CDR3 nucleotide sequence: TGTGCCAGCAGCCGGGAGGGTTATAGTAAAGCGGGAAGAAATGAGCAGTTCTTC.

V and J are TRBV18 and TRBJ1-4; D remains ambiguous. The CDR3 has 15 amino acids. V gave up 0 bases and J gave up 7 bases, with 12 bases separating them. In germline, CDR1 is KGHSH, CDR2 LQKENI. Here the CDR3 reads CASSPPGALAEKLFF. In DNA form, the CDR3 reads TGTGCCAGCTCACCACCTGGCGCGTTGGCTGAAAAACTGTTTTTT.

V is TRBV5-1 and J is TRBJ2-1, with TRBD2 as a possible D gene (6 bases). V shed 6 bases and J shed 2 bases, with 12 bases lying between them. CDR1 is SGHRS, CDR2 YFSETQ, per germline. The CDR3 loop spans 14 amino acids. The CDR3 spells CASNRDSTYNEQFF. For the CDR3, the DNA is TGCGCCAGCAACCGGGACTCCACCTACAATGAGCAGTTCTTC.

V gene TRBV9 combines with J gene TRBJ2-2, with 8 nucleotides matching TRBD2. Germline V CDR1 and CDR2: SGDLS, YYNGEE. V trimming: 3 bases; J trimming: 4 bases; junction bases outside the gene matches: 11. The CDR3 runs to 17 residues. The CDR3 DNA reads TGTGCCAGCAGCGCCTCAGCGGGGGTACCGGTCACCGGGGAGCTGTTTTTT. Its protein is CASSASAGVPVTGELFF.

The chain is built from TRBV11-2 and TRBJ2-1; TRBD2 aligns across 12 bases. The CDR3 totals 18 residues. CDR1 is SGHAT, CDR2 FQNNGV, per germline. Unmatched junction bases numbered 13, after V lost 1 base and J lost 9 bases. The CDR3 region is CASSLVSSGRANTGEQFF. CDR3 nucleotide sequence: TGTGCCAGCAGCTTAGTTTCTAGCGGGAGGGCCAATACTGGTGAGCAGTTCTTC.

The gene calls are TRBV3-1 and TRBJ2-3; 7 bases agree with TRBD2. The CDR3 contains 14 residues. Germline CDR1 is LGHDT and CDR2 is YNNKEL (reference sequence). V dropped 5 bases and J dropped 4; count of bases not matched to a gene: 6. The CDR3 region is CASSDLGGADTQYF. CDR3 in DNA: TGTGCCAGCAGCGACCTGGGGGGGGCAGATACGCAGTATTTT.

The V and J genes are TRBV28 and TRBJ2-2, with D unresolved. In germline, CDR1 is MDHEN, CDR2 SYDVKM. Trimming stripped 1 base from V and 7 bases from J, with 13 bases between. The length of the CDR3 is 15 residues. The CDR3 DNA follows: TGTGCCAGCAGTTTATTGCCCGGGTTTGGCGGGGAGCTGTTTTTT. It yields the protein CASSLLPGFGGELFF.

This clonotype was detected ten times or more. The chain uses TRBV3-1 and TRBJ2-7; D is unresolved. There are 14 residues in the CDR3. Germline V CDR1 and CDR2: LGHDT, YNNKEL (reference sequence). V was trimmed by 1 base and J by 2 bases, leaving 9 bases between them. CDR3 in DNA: TGTGCCAGCAGCCAAGCCATCGGAGCCTACGAGCAGTACTTC. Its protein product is CASSQAIGAYEQYF.

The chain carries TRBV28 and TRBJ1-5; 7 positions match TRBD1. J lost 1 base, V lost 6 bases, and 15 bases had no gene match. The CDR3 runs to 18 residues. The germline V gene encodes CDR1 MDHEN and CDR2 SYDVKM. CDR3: CASSTIAPGRGSNQPQHF. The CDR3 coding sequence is TGTGCCAGCAGCACGATAGCCCCGGGCAGGGGGAGCAATCAGCCCCAGCATTTT.

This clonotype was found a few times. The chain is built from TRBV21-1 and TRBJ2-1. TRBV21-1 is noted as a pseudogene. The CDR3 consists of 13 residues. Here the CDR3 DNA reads TGTGCCAGCAGCAAAGGTGGTCGACATGAGCAGTTCTTC. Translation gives CASSKGGRHEQFF.

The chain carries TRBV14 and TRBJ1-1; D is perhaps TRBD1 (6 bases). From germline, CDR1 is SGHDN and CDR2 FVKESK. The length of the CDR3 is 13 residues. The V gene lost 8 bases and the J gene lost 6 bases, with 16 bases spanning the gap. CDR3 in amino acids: CASRKSGVSEAFF. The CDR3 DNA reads TGTGCCAGCCGAAAGTCAGGGGTGTCTGAAGCTTTCTTT.

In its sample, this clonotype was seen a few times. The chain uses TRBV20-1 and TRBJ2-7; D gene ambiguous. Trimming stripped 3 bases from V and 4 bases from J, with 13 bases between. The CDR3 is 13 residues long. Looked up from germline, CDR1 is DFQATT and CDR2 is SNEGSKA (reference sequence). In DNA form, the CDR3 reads TGCAGTGCTAGGGACGTCCGCAGGTACGAGCAGTACTTC. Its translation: CSARDVRRYEQYF.

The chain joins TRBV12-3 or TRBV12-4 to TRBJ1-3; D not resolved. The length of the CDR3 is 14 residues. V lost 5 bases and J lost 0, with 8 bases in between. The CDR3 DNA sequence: TGTGCCAGCAGTCCACATAGCTCTGGAAACACCATATATTTT. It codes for CASSPHSSGNTIYF.

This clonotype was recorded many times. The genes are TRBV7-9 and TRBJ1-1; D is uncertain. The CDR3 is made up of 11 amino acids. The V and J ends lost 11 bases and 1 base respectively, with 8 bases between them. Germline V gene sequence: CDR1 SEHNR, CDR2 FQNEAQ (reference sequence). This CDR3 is CACTPNTEAFF. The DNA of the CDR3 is TGTGCCTGTACCCCGAACACTGAAGCTTTCTTT.

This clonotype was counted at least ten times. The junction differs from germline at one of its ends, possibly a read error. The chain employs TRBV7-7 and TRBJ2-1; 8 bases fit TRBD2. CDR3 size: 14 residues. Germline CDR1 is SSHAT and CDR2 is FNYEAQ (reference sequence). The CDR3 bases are TGTGCTAGCAGCCCCGGACTAGCCAGCAATGAGCAGTTCTTC. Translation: CASSPGLASNEQFF.

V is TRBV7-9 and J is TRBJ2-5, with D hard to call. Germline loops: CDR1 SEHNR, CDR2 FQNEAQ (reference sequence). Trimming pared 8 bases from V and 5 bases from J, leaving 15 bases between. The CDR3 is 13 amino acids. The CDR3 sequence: CASRIAESETQYF. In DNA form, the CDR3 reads TGTGCCAGCCGCATAGCAGAGTCCGAGACCCAGTACTTC.

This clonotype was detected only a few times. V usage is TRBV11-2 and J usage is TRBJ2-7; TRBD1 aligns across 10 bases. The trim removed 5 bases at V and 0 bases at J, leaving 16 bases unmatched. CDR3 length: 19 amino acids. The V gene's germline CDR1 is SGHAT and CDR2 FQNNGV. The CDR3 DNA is TGTGCCAGCAGCGGACCTGTGGGACAGGGGTCTTATCTCTCCTACGAGCAGTACTTC. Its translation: CASSGPVGQGSYLSYEQYF.

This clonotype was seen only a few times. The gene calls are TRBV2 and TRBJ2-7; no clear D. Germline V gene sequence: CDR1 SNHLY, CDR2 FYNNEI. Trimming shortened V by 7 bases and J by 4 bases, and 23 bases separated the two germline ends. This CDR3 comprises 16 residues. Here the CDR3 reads CASTPPTPRGRYEQYF. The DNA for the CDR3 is TGTGCCAGCACCCCCCCAACTCCCCGAGGACGATACGAGCAGTACTTC.

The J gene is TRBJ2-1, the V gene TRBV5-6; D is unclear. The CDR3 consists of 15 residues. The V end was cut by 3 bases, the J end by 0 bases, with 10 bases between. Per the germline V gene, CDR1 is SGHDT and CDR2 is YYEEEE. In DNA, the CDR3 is TGTGCCAGCAGCTCGATTGCTAGCTCCTACAATGAGCAGTTCTTC. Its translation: CASSSIASSYNEQFF.

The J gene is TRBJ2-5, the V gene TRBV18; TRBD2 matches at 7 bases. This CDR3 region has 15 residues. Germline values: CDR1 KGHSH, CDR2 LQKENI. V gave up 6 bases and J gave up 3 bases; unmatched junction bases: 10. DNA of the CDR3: TGTGCCAGCTCGTACATATCCGGGACTAAAGAGACCCAGTACTTC. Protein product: CASSYISGTKETQYF.

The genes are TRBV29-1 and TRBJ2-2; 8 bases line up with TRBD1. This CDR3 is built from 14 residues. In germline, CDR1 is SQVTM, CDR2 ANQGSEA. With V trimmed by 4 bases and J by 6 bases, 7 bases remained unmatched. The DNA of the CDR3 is TGCAGCGTTGCGGTGACAGGGGAACCCGGGGAGCTGTTTTTT. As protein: CSVAVTGEPGELFF.

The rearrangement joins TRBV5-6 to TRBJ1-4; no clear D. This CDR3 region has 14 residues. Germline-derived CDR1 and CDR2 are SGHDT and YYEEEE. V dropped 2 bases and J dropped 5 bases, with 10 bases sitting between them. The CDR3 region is CASSFLGINEKLFF. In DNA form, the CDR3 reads TGTGCCAGCAGCTTCCTCGGGATCAATGAAAAACTGTTTTTT.

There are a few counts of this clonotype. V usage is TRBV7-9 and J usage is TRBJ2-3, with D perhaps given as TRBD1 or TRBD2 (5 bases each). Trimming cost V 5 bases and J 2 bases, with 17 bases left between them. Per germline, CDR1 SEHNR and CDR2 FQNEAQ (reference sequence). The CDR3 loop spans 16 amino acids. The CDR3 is CASSVSRDGYTDTQYF. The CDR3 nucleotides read TGTGCCAGCAGCGTAAGCCGGGACGGATACACAGATACGCAGTATTTT.

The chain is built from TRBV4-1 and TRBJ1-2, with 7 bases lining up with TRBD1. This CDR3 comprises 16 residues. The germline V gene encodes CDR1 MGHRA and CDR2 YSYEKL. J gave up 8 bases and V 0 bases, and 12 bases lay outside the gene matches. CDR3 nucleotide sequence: TGCGCCAGCAGCCAAGATCGAGGGGGCACTGCCATGGGCTACACCTTC. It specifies CASSQDRGGTAMGYTF.

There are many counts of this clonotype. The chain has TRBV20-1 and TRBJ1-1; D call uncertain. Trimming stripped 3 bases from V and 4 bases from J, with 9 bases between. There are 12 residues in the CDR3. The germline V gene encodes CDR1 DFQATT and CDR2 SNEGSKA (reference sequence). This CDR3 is CSASHGGTEAFF. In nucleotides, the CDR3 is TGCAGTGCTAGTCATGGAGGCACTGAAGCTTTCTTT.

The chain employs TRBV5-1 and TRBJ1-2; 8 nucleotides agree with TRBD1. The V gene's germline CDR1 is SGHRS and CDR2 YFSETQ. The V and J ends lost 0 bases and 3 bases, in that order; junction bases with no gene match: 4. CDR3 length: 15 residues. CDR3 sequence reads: CASSLDRGGDYGYTF. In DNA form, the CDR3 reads TGCGCCAGCAGCTTGGACAGGGGGGGCGACTATGGCTACACCTTC.

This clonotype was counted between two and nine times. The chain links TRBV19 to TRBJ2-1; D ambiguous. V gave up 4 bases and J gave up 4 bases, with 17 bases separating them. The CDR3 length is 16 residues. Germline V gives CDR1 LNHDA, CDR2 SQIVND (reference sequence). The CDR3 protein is CASSKIPGSWYNEQFF. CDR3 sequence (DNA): TGTGCCAGTAGTAAAATTCCCGGGTCCTGGTACAATGAGCAGTTCTTC.